The clone carrying this T cell receptor beta chain came up a few times. These data are taken from a study of human T cells and chemical hapten exposure. One entry per CDR3 protein results from TCRdb running MiXCR on the RACE reads. In the table there are around 150,000 distinct CDR3 sequences, approximately 14% of which are singletons. Time point noted: patch test 1, 2 weeks after DPC sensitization. The treatment denotes: therapeutic diphenylcyclopropenone sensitization with weekly scalp DPC. The V and J ends lost 0 bases and 0 bases respectively, with 11 bases between them. The CDR3 spans 16 residues. Germline V CDR1 and CDR2: SGDLS, YYNGEE.

The sequencing here drew on whole blood, taken in connection with sensitization to the hapten diphenylcyclopropenone (DPC). The chain links TRBV9 to TRBJ2-3; the D call may be TRBD1 or TRBD2 (5 bases each). This clonotype was obtained from a woman aged 25 to 39 with alopecia areata. Some clones in this sample may be carry-over from other donors' samples. The CDR3 sequence is CASSVGSWGSTDTQYF. CDR3 DNA: TGTGCCAGCAGCGTAGGTTCCTGGGGGAGCACAGATACGCAGTATTTT.